This passage covers 7 T cell receptor beta chains from one sample sequenced in a study of metastatic and nonmetastatic thyroid tumors. No patient had received any treatment before thyroid surgery. TCRdb re-called clones via MiXCR from the PCR reads. This sample has about 59,000 clones; around 15% occur once, and the top ten carry just under 9.5%. The sequencing input was blood. Receptors were obtained from a male donor with papillary thyroid cancer or a benign thyroid nodule (not recorded which). Some clones in this sample may be carry-over from other donors' samples.

The table lists this clone with a few counts. This rearrangement joins TRBV4-1 to TRBJ2-3, with D perhaps matching TRBD2 (6 bases). V shed 6 bases and J shed 3 bases, with 19 bases lying between them. CDR3 length equals 16 residues. Germline V gene data show CDR1 as MGHRA and CDR2 as YSYEKL. The chain's CDR3 is CASSPQRTAGTDTQYF. Written as DNA, the CDR3 is TGCGCCAGCAGTCCTCAGCGGACGGCGGGGACAGATACGCAGTATTTT.

This clone was picked up one time. The rearrangement joins TRBV2 to TRBJ2-5; either TRBD1 or TRBD2 may fit D (5 bases each). Germline CDR1 reads SNHLY; CDR2 reads FYNNEI. The CDR3 spans 18 residues. V was shortened by 0 bases and J by 8 bases, with 25 bases between the two germline ends. The CDR3 DNA reads TGTGCCAGCAGTGAAGCATTGGGGCGGGTGGGACCTTGTGATACCCAGTACTTC. Amino acid sequence: CASSEALGRVGPCDTQYF.

A word on this clone: A much larger clone sits a single nucleotide away, making a read error possible. The chain couples TRBV27 to TRBJ2-5, with D uncertain. CDR1 is MNHEY, CDR2 SMNVEV, per germline (reference sequence). The CDR3 consists of 16 residues. CDR3 nucleotide sequence: TGTGCCAGCAGTCCGCTCGCTCTAGGACCTAAAGATACCCAGTACTTC. Its translation: CASSPLALGPKDTQYF.

This clone came up once. This sequence may be a read error, since a much larger clone differs from it by one base. The chain has TRBV14 and TRBJ2-7; D is perhaps TRBD2 (6 bases). Trimming removed 0 bases at V and 4 bases at J, with 13 bases between. The CDR3 has 15 residues. The germline V gene encodes CDR1 SGHDN and CDR2 FVKESK. The CDR3 DNA follows: TGTGCCAGCAGCCAAGACGAGACTAGTAAGTACGAGCAGTACGTC. Translation: CASSQDETSKYEQYV.

This clone showed up just a few times. Being one base from a much bigger clone, this may be a read error. The chain has TRBV3-1 and TRBJ2-2; possible D gene TRBD1, 5 bases. Trimming removed 4 bases from V and 2 bases from J, with 14 bases in between. Germline V gene data show CDR1 as LGHDT and CDR2 as YNNKEL (reference sequence). The CDR3 has 16 amino acids. The chain's CDR3 is CASSPQVALNTGELFF. Written as DNA, the CDR3 is TGTGCCAGCAGCCCACAGGTGGCCCTAAACACCGGGGAGCTGTTTTTT.

This clone was counted many times. This chain joins TRBV5-1 and TRBJ2-3; TRBD1 aligns across 7 bases. The CDR3 loop spans 13 amino acids. Unmatched junction bases numbered 2, after V lost 5 bases and J lost 2 bases. Germline values: CDR1 SGHRS, CDR2 YFSETQ. The CDR3 spells CASRGGFTDTQYF. CDR3 bases: TGCGCCAGCAGAGGGGGCTTCACAGATACGCAGTATTTT. Complete variable domain (other parts from reference TRBV5-1 and TRBJ2-3): KAGVTQTPRYLIKTRGQQVTLSCSPISGHRSVSWYQQTPGQGLQFLFEYFSETQRNKGNFPGRFSGRQFSNSRSEMNVSTLELGDSALYLCASRGGFTDTQYFGPGTRLTVL.

This clone was detected many times. This chain joins TRBV7-8 and TRBJ1-1; D may be TRBD1 (5 bases). CDR1 and CDR2 (germline): SGHVS, FQNEAQ. The CDR3 runs to 16 residues. Trimming left V 3 bases short and J 4 bases short, with 18 bases between. The CDR3 DNA follows: TGTGCCAGCAGCTTTTCTACCAGGGATTGGGGCACTGAAGCTTTCTTT. Translated, it gives CASSFSTRDWGTEAFF.